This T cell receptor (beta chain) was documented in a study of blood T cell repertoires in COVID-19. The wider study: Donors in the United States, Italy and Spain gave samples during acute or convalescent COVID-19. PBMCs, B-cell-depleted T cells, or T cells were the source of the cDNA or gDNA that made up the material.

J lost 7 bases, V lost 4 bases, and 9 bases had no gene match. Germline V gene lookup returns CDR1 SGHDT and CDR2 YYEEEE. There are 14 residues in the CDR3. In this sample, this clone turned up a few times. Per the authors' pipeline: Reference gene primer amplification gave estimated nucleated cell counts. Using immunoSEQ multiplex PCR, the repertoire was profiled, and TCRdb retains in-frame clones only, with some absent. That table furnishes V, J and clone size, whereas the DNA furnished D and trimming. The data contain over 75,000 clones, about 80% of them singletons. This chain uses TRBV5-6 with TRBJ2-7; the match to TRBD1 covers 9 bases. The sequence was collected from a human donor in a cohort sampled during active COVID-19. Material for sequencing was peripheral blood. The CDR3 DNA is TGTGCCAGCAGCGCCGGGACAGGGTTTCGGGAGCAGTACTTC. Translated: CASSAGTGFREQYF.